The T cell receptor beta chain under discussion was sequenced for a study of T cells after yellow fever vaccination. TCRdb redid the calling of the 5' RACE reads with MiXCR, one entry per CDR3 protein. The table records fewer than 450,000 distinct CDR3 sequences, around 8.1% of them present only once. V shed 4 bases and J shed 0 bases, with 11 bases lying between them. The length of the CDR3 is 15 residues. Germline V gives CDR1 SGHRS, CDR2 YFSETQ. The sample was PBMCs, taken 45 days after the first yellow fever vaccination. V gene TRBV5-1 combines with J gene TRBJ1-3; tentative D call: TRBD1 (6 bases). The TCR originated in a man between 18 and 29 years old who received the YFV17D yellow fever vaccine. The CDR3 loop reads CASSAGHLSGNTIYF. The DNA for the CDR3 is TGCGCCAGCAGCGCGGGACACCTCTCTGGAAACACCATATATTTT.